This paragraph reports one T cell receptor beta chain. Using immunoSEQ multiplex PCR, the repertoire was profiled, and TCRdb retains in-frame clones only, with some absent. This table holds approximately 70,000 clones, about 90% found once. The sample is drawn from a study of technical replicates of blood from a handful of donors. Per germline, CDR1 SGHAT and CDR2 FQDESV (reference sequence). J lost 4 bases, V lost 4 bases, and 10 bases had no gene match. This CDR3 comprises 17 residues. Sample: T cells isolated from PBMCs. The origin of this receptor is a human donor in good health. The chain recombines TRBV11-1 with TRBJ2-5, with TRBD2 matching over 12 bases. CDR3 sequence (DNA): TGTGCCAGCAGCTCTAGCGGGAGGGCCGGGAAGAGAGAGACCCAGTACTTC. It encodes CASSSSGRAGKRETQYF.